A selection of T cell receptor beta chains follows, all from one sample in a study of graft-versus-host responses after intestinal transplantation. The protocol was immunoSEQ multiplex PCR, while the TCRdb copy is restricted to in-frame clones and leaves out a portion. The sample contains just under 6,500 clones, 83% of which appear only once. Source: ileum tissue, taken roughly 300 days after intestinal transplant. These receptors originate from a human patient who received an intestinal transplant, so some T cells may come from the graft donor. CDR3s include the opening cysteine and the closing phenylalanine or tryptophan. A D gene is named only where the DNA matches it firmly. Clone size is given for some rows only: seen once, a few or many times, or a class if the clone is expanded.

CDR3 length: 15; V gene: TRBV6-1; clone size: -; D gene: TRBD2; J gene: TRBJ2-3; CDR3 protein: CASSELAGGPDTQYF; CDR3 DNA: TGTGCCAGCAGTGAATTAGCGGGGGGGCCAGATACGCAGTATTTT
CDR3 length: 14; V gene: TRBV15; clone size: -; D gene: -; J gene: TRBJ1-2; CDR3 protein: CATSREVRNYGYTF; CDR3 DNA: TGTGCCACCAGCAGAGAGGTCAGGAACTATGGCTACACCTTC
CDR3 length: 14; V gene: TRBV29-1; clone size: once; D gene: -; J gene: TRBJ2-1; CDR3 protein: CSVDTGTPNNEQFF; CDR3 DNA: TGCAGCGTAGATACCGGGACTCCAAACAATGAGCAGTTCTTC
CDR3 length: 17; V gene: TRBV9; clone size: -; D gene: TRBD2; J gene: TRBJ2-3; CDR3 protein: CASSVGGRTSGTDTQYF; CDR3 DNA: TGTGCCAGCAGCGTAGGGGGGAGGACTAGCGGCACAGATACGCAGTATTTT
CDR3 length: 13; V gene: TRBV28; clone size: -; D gene: TRBD2; J gene: TRBJ2-1; CDR3 protein: CATGLAQNNEQFF; CDR3 DNA: TGTGCCACGGGACTAGCGCAGAATAATGAGCAGTTCTTC
CDR3 length: 15; V gene: TRBV7-3; clone size: -; D gene: TRBD2; J gene: TRBJ2-1; CDR3 protein: CASSIGLAAYNEQFF; CDR3 DNA: TGTGCCAGCAGCATAGGACTAGCGGCCTACAATGAGCAGTTCTTC
CDR3 length: 14; V gene: TRBV6-5; clone size: -; D gene: -; J gene: TRBJ1-1; CDR3 protein: CASSYAGPNTEAFF; CDR3 DNA: TGTGCCAGCAGTTACGCAGGGCCGAACACTGAAGCTTTCTTT
CDR3 length: 15; V gene: TRBV6-4; clone size: -; D gene: -; J gene: TRBJ2-2; CDR3 protein: CASSAGSGNTGELFF; CDR3 DNA: TGTGCCAGCAGTGCTGGTAGCGGGAACACCGGGGAGCTGTTTTTT
CDR3 length: 15; V gene: TRBV6-5; clone size: -; D gene: TRBD1; J gene: TRBJ2-3; CDR3 protein: CASSPRTGSADTQYF; CDR3 DNA: TGTGCCAGCAGTCCTCGGACAGGGAGCGCAGATACGCAGTATTTT
CDR3 length: 13; V gene: TRBV7-3; clone size: -; D gene: TRBD2; J gene: TRBJ2-5; CDR3 protein: CASSLTSRETQYF; CDR3 DNA: TGTGCCAGCAGCCTGACTAGCCGAGAGACCCAGTACTTC
CDR3 length: 15; V gene: TRBV19; clone size: -; D gene: -; J gene: TRBJ2-1; CDR3 protein: CASSSSESSYNEQFF; CDR3 DNA: TGTGCCAGTTCATCTAGCGAGAGCTCCTACAATGAGCAGTTCTTC
CDR3 length: 12; V gene: TRBV6-6; clone size: few; D gene: -; J gene: TRBJ1-1; CDR3 protein: CASSTRSWEAFF; CDR3 DNA: TGTGCCAGCAGTACCAGATCGTGGGAAGCTTTCTTT
CDR3 length: 15; V gene: TRBV6-1; clone size: -; D gene: TRBD2; J gene: TRBJ2-3; CDR3 protein: CASSAQSGGADTQYF; CDR3 DNA: TGTGCCAGCAGTGCCCAAAGCGGGGGCGCAGATACGCAGTATTTT
CDR3 length: 16; V gene: TRBV6-4; clone size: -; D gene: TRBD2; J gene: TRBJ2-1; CDR3 protein: CASSTTSGGAGNEQFF; CDR3 DNA: TGTGCCAGCAGCACGACTAGCGGGGGGGCCGGGAATGAGCAGTTCTTC
CDR3 length: 16; V gene: TRBV6-4; clone size: once; D gene: -; J gene: TRBJ1-1; CDR3 protein: CASRGPGTFMNTEAFF; CDR3 DNA: TGTGCCAGCAGAGGTCCCGGGACGTTCATGAACACTGAAGCTTTCTTT
CDR3 length: 16; V gene: TRBV7-9; clone size: -; D gene: -; J gene: TRBJ1-5; CDR3 protein: CASSPLEGMSNQPQHF; CDR3 DNA: TGTGCCAGCAGCCCCTTGGAGGGCATGAGCAATCAGCCCCAGCATTTT